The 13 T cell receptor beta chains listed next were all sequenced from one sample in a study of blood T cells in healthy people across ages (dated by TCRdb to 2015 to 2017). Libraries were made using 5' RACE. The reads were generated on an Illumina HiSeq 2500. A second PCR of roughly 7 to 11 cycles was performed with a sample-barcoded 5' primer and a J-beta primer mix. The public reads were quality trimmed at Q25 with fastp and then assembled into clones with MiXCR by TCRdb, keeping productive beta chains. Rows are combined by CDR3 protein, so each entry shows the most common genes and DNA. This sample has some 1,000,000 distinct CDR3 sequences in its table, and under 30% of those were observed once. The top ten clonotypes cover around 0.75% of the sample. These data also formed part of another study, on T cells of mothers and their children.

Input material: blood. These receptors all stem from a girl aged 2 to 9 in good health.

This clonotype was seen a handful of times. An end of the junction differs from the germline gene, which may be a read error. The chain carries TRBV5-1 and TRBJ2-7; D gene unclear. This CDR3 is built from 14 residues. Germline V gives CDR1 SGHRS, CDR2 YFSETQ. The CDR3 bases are TGCGCCAGTAGCTTGGAACACGGCACCTACGAGCAGTACTTC. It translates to CASSLEHGTYEQYF.

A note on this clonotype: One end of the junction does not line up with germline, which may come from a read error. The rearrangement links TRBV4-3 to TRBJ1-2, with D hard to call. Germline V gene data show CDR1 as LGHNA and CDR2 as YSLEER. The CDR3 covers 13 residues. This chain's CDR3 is CASSQDRGYGYIF. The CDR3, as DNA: TGCGCCAGCAGCCAAGACCGAGGGTATGGCTACATCTTC.

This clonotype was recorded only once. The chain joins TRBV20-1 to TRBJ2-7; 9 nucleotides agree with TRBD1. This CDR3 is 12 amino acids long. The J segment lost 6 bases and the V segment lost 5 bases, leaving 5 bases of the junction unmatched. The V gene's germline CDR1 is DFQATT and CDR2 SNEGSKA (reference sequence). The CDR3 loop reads CSAADRGGEQYF. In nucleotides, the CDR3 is TGCAGTGCTGCGGACAGGGGTGGCGAGCAGTACTTC.

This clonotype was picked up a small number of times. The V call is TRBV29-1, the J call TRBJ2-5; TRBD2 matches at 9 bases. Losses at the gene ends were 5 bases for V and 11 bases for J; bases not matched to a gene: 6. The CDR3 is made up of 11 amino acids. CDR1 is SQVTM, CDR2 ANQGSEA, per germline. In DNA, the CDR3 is TGCAGCGTTTCAGCGGGAGGAGAGCAGTACTTC. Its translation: CSVSAGGEQYF.

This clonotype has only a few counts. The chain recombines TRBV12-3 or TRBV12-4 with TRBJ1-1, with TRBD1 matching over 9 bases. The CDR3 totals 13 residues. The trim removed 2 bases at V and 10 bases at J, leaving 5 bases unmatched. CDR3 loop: CASSLWDRDSAFF. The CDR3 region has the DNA TGTGCCAGCAGTTTATGGGACAGGGACTCAGCTTTCTTT.

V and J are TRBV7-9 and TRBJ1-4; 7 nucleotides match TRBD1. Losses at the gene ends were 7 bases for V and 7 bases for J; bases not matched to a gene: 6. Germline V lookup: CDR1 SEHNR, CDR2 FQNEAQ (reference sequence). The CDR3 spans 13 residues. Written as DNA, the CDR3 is TGTGCCAGCACCAGGGGGGGGGCTGAAAAACTGTTTTTT. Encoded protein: CASTRGGAEKLFF.

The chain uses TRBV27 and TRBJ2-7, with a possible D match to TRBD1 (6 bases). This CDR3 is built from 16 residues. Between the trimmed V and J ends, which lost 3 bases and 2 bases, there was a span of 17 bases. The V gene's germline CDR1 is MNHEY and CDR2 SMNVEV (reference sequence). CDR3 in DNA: TGTGCCAGCAGTTTTTCCCCCCCGGACAGAGCCTACGAGCAGTACTTC. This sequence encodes CASSFSPPDRAYEQYF.

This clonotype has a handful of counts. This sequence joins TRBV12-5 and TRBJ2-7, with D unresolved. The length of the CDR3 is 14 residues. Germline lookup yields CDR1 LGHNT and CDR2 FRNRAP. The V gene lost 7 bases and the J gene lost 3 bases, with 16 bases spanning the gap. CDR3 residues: CASDGGSYFYEQYF. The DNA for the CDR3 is TGTGCTAGTGATGGCGGAAGCTACTTCTACGAGCAGTACTTC. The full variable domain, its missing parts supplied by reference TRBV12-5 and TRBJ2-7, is DARVTQTPRHKVTEMGQEVTMRCQPILGHNTVFWYRQTMMQGLELLAYFRNRAPLDDSGMPKDRFSAEMPDATLATLKIQPSEPRDSAVYFCASDGGSYFYEQYFGPGTRLTVT.

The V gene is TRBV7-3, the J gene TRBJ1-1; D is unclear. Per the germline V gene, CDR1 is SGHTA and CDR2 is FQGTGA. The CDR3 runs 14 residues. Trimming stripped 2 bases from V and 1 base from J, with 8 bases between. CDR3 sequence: CASSLLVGNTEAFF. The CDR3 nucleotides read TGTGCCAGCAGCTTATTAGTCGGGAACACTGAAGCTTTCTTT.

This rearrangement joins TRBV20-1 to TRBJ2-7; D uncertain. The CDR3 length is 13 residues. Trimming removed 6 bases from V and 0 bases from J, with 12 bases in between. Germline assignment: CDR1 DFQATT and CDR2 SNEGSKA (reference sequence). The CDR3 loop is CSAHDRHSYEQYF. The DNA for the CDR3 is TGCAGTGCCCACGATAGACACTCCTACGAGCAGTACTTC.

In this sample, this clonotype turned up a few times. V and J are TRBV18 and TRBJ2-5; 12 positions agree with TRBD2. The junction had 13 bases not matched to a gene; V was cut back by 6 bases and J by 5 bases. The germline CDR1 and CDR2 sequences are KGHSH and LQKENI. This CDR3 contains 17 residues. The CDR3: CASSPTGTSGLEETQYF. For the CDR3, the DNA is TGTGCCAGCTCCCCTACCGGGACTAGCGGGCTCGAGGAGACCCAGTACTTC.

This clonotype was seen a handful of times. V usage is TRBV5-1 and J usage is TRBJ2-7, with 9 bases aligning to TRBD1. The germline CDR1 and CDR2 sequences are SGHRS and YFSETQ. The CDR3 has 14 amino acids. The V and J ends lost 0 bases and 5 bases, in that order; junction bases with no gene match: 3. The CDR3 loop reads CASSLGQGVDEQYF. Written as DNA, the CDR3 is TGCGCCAGCAGCTTGGGACAGGGGGTCGACGAGCAGTACTTC.

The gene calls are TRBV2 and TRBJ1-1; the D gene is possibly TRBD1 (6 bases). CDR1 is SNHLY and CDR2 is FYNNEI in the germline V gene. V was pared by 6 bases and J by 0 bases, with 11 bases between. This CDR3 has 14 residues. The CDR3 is CASREQGVNTEAFF. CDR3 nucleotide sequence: TGTGCCAGCAGAGAACAGGGCGTGAACACTGAAGCTTTCTTT. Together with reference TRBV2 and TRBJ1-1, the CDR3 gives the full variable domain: EPEVTQTPSHQVTQMGQEVILRCVPISNHLYFYWYRQILGQKVEFLVSFYNNEISEKSEIFDDQFSVERPDGSNFTLKIRSTKLEDSAMYFCASREQGVNTEAFFGQGTRLTVV.